This is a list of T cell receptor beta chains from one sample in a study of graft-versus-host responses after intestinal transplantation. These receptors lack a known antigen. Libraries were prepared by immunoSEQ multiplex PCR; TCRdb keeps only in-frame clonotypes and omits some of them. The data hold almost 85,000 clones, with roughly 91% observed a single time. Source: unstimulated CD4+ T cells sorted from spleen or lymph node cells, taken before intestinal transplant. These receptors came from a human donor who received an intestinal transplant. CDR3s include the opening cysteine and the closing phenylalanine or tryptophan. The order of the fields is D gene, clone size, V gene, J gene, CDR3 DNA, CDR3 protein. D genes are given only for firm matches. Clone size appears in some rows only: once, few, many, or a class for an expanded clone.

-,-,TRBV5-6,TRBJ2-5,TGTGCCAGCAGCCCCCTTCGGGGGGCAGAGACCCAGTACTTC,CASSPLRGAETQYF
-,-,TRBV30,TRBJ2-2,TGTGCCTGGAGTGTACTGGTGCCCTCTTTCACCGGGGAGCTGTTTTTT,CAWSVLVPSFTGELFF
-,-,TRBV27,TRBJ2-1,TGTGCCAGCACACTGGGCAGGGGCAATGAGCAGTTCTTC,CASTLGRGNEQFF
TRBD1,-,TRBV19,TRBJ1-5,TGTGCCAGTAGTCCGTCAGGGGGTTGGCAGCCCCAGCATTTT,CASSPSGGWQPQHF
TRBD1,-,TRBV4-3,TRBJ2-7,TGCGCCAGCAGCCAAGTCAGGGGGACAGGTACCTACGAGCAGTACTTC,CASSQVRGTGTYEQYF
-,-,TRBV7-8,TRBJ2-2,TGTGCCAGCAGCGTACCTCAGGGGCTCACCGGGGAGCTGTTTTTT,CASSVPQGLTGELFF
TRBD1,-,TRBV7-2,TRBJ2-2,TGTGCCAGCACCTTACCCAACAGGGGCGGGGAGCTGTTTTTT,CASTLPNRGGELFF
-,-,TRBV6-6,TRBJ1-5,TGTGCCAGCACCAACGGGGGGGGACAGCCCCAGCATTTT,CASTNGGGQPQHF
-,-,TRBV7-2,TRBJ1-6,TGTGCCAGCAGCTTACTACGGGGGAGCTCCTATAATTCACCCCTCCACTTT,CASSLLRGSSYNSPLHF
TRBD1,-,TRBV5-4,TRBJ2-3,TGTGCCAGCAGCCCCCCCGGGACAGGGAAAAGCGCAGATACGCAGTATTTT,CASSPPGTGKSADTQYF
TRBD1,-,TRBV7-2,TRBJ1-1,TGTGCCAGTAAGACAGGGGGAGGGGACACTGAAGCTTTCTTT,CASKTGGGDTEAFF
TRBD1,-,TRBV15,TRBJ1-5,TGTGCCACCAGCCCCGAACCGGGGCCCCTTGGACAGGGTGGGCAGCCCCAGCATTTT,CATSPEPGPLGQGGQPQHF
TRBD1,-,TRBV7-9,TRBJ1-2,TGTGCCAGCAGCTTGTCCCAGGGGGCTAACTATGGCTACACCTTC,CASSLSQGANYGYTF
-,-,TRBV7-2,TRBJ2-7,TGTGCCAGCAGCTTAGGTAACGACGGGAACGAGCAGTACTTC,CASSLGNDGNEQYF
-,few,TRBV27,TRBJ2-2,TGTGCCAGCAGTTTAAATCCCTCCCCGGGCGGGGAGCTGTTTTTT,CASSLNPSPGGELFF
TRBD2,-,TRBV7-2,TRBJ2-3,TGTGCCAGCAGCCCATTGGGACTAGCGGGCCCAGATACGCAGTATTTT,CASSPLGLAGPDTQYF
TRBD1,-,TRBV15,TRBJ2-1,TGTGCCACCAGCAGAGCTGGCTGGACAGGGGCCTACAATGAGCAGTTCTTC,CATSRAGWTGAYNEQFF
TRBD2,few,TRBV18,TRBJ2-5,TGTGCCAGCTCACCCTGGGGAGGGGCCGAGACCCAGTACTTC,CASSPWGGAETQYF
-,-,TRBV10-3,TRBJ1-2,TGTGCCATCAGTGAGTCAGGATTGACAGGCTTTAACTATGGCTACACCTTC,CAISESGLTGFNYGYTF
-,-,TRBV21-1,TRBJ2-1,TGTGCCAGCAGCAAAGTTACGGGGACTAGAAATCGGAGCTCCTACAATGAGCAGTTCTTC,CASSKVTGTRNRSSYNEQFF
-,-,TRBV5-5,TRBJ2-7,TGTGCCAGCAGCTTGACTGCGGGGTTAGGTTGGGAGCAGTACTTC,CASSLTAGLGWEQYF
TRBD2,-,TRBV29-1,TRBJ2-7,TGCAGCGGGGGGGGCTCCTACGAGCAGTACTTC,CSGGGSYEQYF
TRBD1,-,TRBV27,TRBJ2-2,TGTGCCAGCAGTTTCCGACCCGACAGGGGGCTACGCACCGGGGAGCTGTTTTTT,CASSFRPDRGLRTGELFF
-,-,TRBV19,TRBJ2-6,TGTGCCAGTAGTATACTGGGCCTCTCTGGGGCCAACGTCCTGACTTTC,CASSILGLSGANVLTF
-,-,TRBV7-9,TRBJ2-3,TGTGCCAGCCGGGTGGGGGGAAGCACAGATACGCAGTATTTT,CASRVGGSTDTQYF
-,-,TRBV7-9,TRBJ1-2,TGTGCCAGCAGCACGAGGGCGGGCTATGGCTACACCTTC,CASSTRAGYGYTF
TRBD1,-,TRBV29-1,TRBJ2-7,TGCAGCGTTTTTTTATCACCGGGACAGGGCTCCTACGAGCAGTACTTC,CSVFLSPGQGSYEQYF
-,once,TRBV7-2,TRBJ2-3,TGTGCCAGCAGCTTAGGGTTAGGGGCAGATACGCAGTATTTT,CASSLGLGADTQYF
TRBD1,-,TRBV13,TRBJ1-1,TGTGCCAGCAGCTTAGGTAGGACAGGGGGTGCTGAAGCTTTCTTT,CASSLGRTGGAEAFF
TRBD1,once,TRBV12-5,TRBJ1-4,TGTGCTAGTGGTCAAGACAGGGCGGGTGAAAAACTGTTTTTT,CASGQDRAGEKLFF
-,-,TRBV5-1,TRBJ1-2,TGCGCCAGCAGCACGGCCAACGGGGGCTATGGCTACACCTTC,CASSTANGGYGYTF
-,-,TRBV29-1,TRBJ1-1,TGCAGCGTTGAGGTGTTGCAGCTAGTAAACACTGAAGCTTTCTTT,CSVEVLQLVNTEAFF
-,-,TRBV6-5,TRBJ2-3,TGTGCCAGCAGTTACTCTCCCTTCACAGATACGCAGTATTTT,CASSYSPFTDTQYF
TRBD1,-,TRBV15,TRBJ2-3,TGTGCCACCAGCCCCTGGGACAGGGCAAACACAGATACGCAGTATTTT,CATSPWDRANTDTQYF
-,-,TRBV13,TRBJ2-7,TGTGCCAGCAGCGGGGGGCTTACCGGGACAGTCTACGAGCAGTACTTC,CASSGGLTGTVYEQYF
-,-,TRBV4-3,TRBJ2-7,TGCGCCAGCAGCCAAGATGTGGGATCGGGGGGCCTCTACGAGCAGTACTTC,CASSQDVGSGGLYEQYF
-,-,TRBV5-8,TRBJ1-6,TGTGCCAGCATCCCGCCTGGTGGTACAGGCTATAATTCACCCCTCCACTTT,CASIPPGGTGYNSPLHF
-,-,TRBV9,TRBJ2-3,TGTGCCAGCAGCGTAGATGTTGGCGGGGACACGCAGTATTTT,CASSVDVGGDTQYF
-,few,TRBV6-4,TRBJ1-2,TGTGCCAGCAGTCAGACAGGTGGGCGAAGCTACACCTTC,CASSQTGGRSYTF
TRBD2,-,TRBV18,TRBJ2-1,TGTGCCAGCTCACCCGGACTAGCGGGGTATCATGAGCAGTTCTTC,CASSPGLAGYHEQFF
-,-,TRBV5-6,TRBJ2-2,TGTGCCAGCAGCTTTCCGGGGGTTGCCGGGGAGCTGTTTTTT,CASSFPGVAGELFF
TRBD1,-,TRBV10-3,TRBJ2-6,TGTGCCATCAGCGGGACAGGGGGCGGGGGGGCCAACGTCCTGACTTTC,CAISGTGGGGANVLTF
-,-,TRBV30,TRBJ2-5,TGTGCCTGGAGGGGCGATTTGAAAGAGACCCAGTACTTC,CAWRGDLKETQYF
TRBD1,-,TRBV7-9,TRBJ1-5,TGTGCCAGCAGCTTAGCAGTGACAGGGGCTGATCAGCCCCAGCATTTT,CASSLAVTGADQPQHF
-,-,TRBV5-5,TRBJ2-3,TGTGCCAGCAGCTTGTTCGAGAGTCGGACGCAGTATTTT,CASSLFESRTQYF
-,-,TRBV5-1,TRBJ1-4,TGCGCCAGCAGATGGGGGCCCAATGAAAAACTGTTTTTT,CASRWGPNEKLFF
-,-,TRBV29-1,TRBJ1-1,TGCAGCGCGAGACTCAACGTCTTCGGCGTCACTGAAGCTTTCTTT,CSARLNVFGVTEAFF
TRBD1,-,TRBV5-1,TRBJ1-2,TGCGCCAGCAGCGGGACAGGGGGTTCGTATGGCTACACCTTC,CASSGTGGSYGYTF
TRBD1,-,TRBV7-9,TRBJ2-7,TGTGCCAGCAGCCAGGGGGTTGCGGGCTACGAGCAGTACTTC,CASSQGVAGYEQYF
TRBD1,-,TRBV5-1,TRBJ2-3,TGCGCCAGCAGCTTGGCCATTAGACAGGGCGAGGGGGATACGCAGTATTTT,CASSLAIRQGEGDTQYF
-,once,TRBV14,TRBJ1-6,TGTGCCAGCAGCCAAGTGGCCTCACCCCTCCACTTT,CASSQVASPLHF
TRBD1,-,TRBV30,TRBJ1-5,TGTGCCTGGAGTTTGGGACAGGGCAGCAATCAGCCCCAGCATTTT,CAWSLGQGSNQPQHF
TRBD1,-,TRBV11-2,TRBJ1-1,TGTGCCAGCAGCTTAGATAGGACAGGAGAAGCTTTCTTT,CASSLDRTGEAFF
-,-,TRBV6-4,TRBJ2-7,TGTGCCAGCAGCAACGAGGAAAGGCCCATTAGGGAGCAGTACTTC,CASSNEERPIREQYF